This is a list of T cell receptor beta chains from one sample in a study of glioma-infiltrating T cells after dendritic cell vaccination. Clones were sequenced by immunoSEQ multiplex PCR, and TCRdb holds only the in-frame ones, with some missing. The data contain about 49,000 clones, over 75% of them singletons. Sequencing was performed on blood, taken before dendritic cell vaccination. The source of these receptors is a human donor with glioblastoma. Each CDR3 is given with its conserved first and last residue. D genes are given only for firm matches. Expanded clones get a size class; other rows say once, few or many, or leave the size out.

v_call	j_call	clone_size	d_call	cdr3_aa	cdr3_nt
TRBV11-2	TRBJ1-2	.	.	CASSLFLSQAYGYTF	TGTGCCAGCAGCTTATTCCTTTCACAGGCCTATGGCTACACCTTC
TRBV10-1	TRBJ1-1	.	.	CASSESKSTVEAFF	TGCGCCAGCAGTGAGTCGAAGTCTACAGTAGAAGCTTTCTTT
TRBV11-2	TRBJ2-7	.	.	CASSRNRDEQYF	TGTGCCAGCAGCCGAAACAGGGACGAGCAGTACTTC
TRBV4-1	TRBJ2-5	.	.	CASSLELSRETQYF	TGCGCCAGCAGCCTTGAACTATCCCGAGAGACCCAGTACTTC
TRBV30	TRBJ2-3	.	.	CAWSRPDTQYF	TGTGCCTGGAGTCGTCCAGATACGCAGTATTTT
TRBV30	TRBJ1-1	few	.	CARAQMNTEAFF	TGTGCCAGAGCACAGATGAACACTGAAGCTTTCTTT
TRBV5-4	TRBJ2-7	.	.	CASSLGRSQEQYF	TGTGCCAGCAGCTTGGGCAGATCCCAGGAGCAGTACTTC
TRBV5-1	TRBJ1-1	.	TRBD1	CASSLTSGQMNTEAFF	TGCGCCAGCAGCCTAACTTCGGGACAGATGAACACTGAAGCTTTCTTT
TRBV6-6	TRBJ2-1	.	TRBD2	CASSPTSGGYNEQFF	TGTGCCAGCAGCCCGACTAGCGGGGGGTACAATGAGCAGTTCTTC
TRBV29-1	TRBJ2-3	once	TRBD2	CSVERGGGPSTDTQYF	TGCAGCGTTGAACGTGGCGGGGGACCTAGCACAGATACGCAGTATTTT
TRBV9	TRBJ1-4	few	.	CASSVVGGEKLFF	TGTGCCAGCAGCGTAGTGGGGGGTGAAAAACTGTTTTTT
TRBV19	TRBJ1-2	.	.	CASSIDGLYGYTF	TGTGCCAGTAGTATAGACGGACTTTATGGCTACACCTTC
TRBV5-5	TRBJ2-3	.	.	CASSGSELIAQYF	TGTGCCAGCAGCGGGAGTGAGCTGATCGCGCAGTATTTT
TRBV7-2	TRBJ2-5	.	TRBD2	CASSLENWRGGPETQYF	TGTGCCAGCAGCTTAGAAAATTGGCGGGGGGGCCCGGAGACCCAGTACTTC
TRBV25-1	TRBJ1-5	few	.	CASSPRGGHQPQHF	TGTGCCAGCAGTCCTCGGGGGGGGCATCAGCCCCAGCATTTT
TRBV7-8	TRBJ2-7	.	TRBD2	CASSSSGVSYEQYF	TGTGCCAGCAGCTCCAGCGGGGTTTCCTACGAGCAGTACTTC